Below, 2 T cell receptor beta chains from the same sample are listed, as sequenced in a study of T cells after somatic rescue of genetic block. Sequencing used immunoSEQ multiplex PCR; TCRdb keeps in-frame clones, though not all of them. The sample shows some 68,000 clones, roughly 90% of them seen only once. The sample consisted of peripheral blood mononuclear cells (PBMCs). The receptors were sampled from a man in his thirties or forties.

This clone has more than one count but fewer than ten. This chain uses TRBV4-1 with TRBJ1-1; no firm D call. The CDR3 loop spans 17 amino acids. In germline, CDR1 is MGHRA, CDR2 YSYEKL. V was trimmed by 3 bases and J by 3 bases, leaving 20 bases between them. The DNA of the CDR3 is TGCGCCAGCAGCCAGTTCGATCCGGGATCCTCTTACACTGAAGCTTTCTTT. Translated, it gives CASSQFDPGSSYTEAFF.

J is TRBJ2-5 and V is TRBV5-1, with D possibly TRBD1 on 5 matching bases. The CDR3 extends over 15 amino acids. Trimming cost V 0 bases and J 5 bases, with 14 bases left between them. The germline V gene has CDR1 SGHRS and CDR2 YFSETQ. The chain's CDR3 is CASSLGSGYGETQYF. In DNA form, the CDR3 reads TGCGCCAGCAGCTTGGGTTCAGGGTATGGGGAGACCCAGTACTTC.